The clone carrying this T cell receptor beta chain was counted ten times or more. The data derive from a study of T-cell reconstitution after alpha-beta-depleted transplantation in children. Unique molecular identifiers were incorporated during preparation of the TCRbeta library. TCRdb recomputed calls from the PCR reads with MiXCR, one row per CDR3 protein. The profile shows about 610,000 distinct CDR3 sequences, under 12% of them singletons. The V and J ends lost 2 bases and 2 bases respectively, with 6 bases between them. The CDR3 consists of 13 residues. Germline V lookup: CDR1 SGHTA, CDR2 FQGNSA.

The rearrangement links TRBV7-2 to TRBJ2-5; D is ambiguous. The sample here was PBMCs from the stem cell graft donor, taken from the stem cell graft. The TCR was taken from a human donor who donated a stem cell graft to a child with acute myeloid leukemia. The DNA for the CDR3 is TGTGCCAGCAGCTTATTGCGGCAAGAGACCCAGTACTTC. It encodes CASSLLRQETQYF.